This TCR beta chain originates from a study of chemoradiotherapy in HPV16-positive cancers. In the study overall: Candidate HPV-specific clones and shared TCR motifs came from two HPV16-positive patients. Study-wide results and limits: Candidate HPV-specific clones and E7-related TCR motifs grew in tumor during treatment. Better recurrence-free survival went with HPV-responsive T-cell expansion in HPV16-positive patients. The functional HPV-specific definition rests on just a couple of HPV16-positive patients.

As concerns this clone: Its target is not known.

TCRdb's copy holds only in-frame clones and misses some; the assay was immunoSEQ multiplex PCR. Of around 53,000 clones in the sample, more than 90% were seen once. This receptor was taken from a human donor with HPV-associated anogenital cancer. The input for sequencing was blood, taken from a patient who underwent chemoradiotherapy.

CDR3 residues: CASSRGQSNTEAFF. In nucleotides, the CDR3 is TGTGCCAGCAGCAGGGGACAGTCGAACACTGAAGCTTTCTTT. The genes are TRBV5-6 and TRBJ1-1, with 7 nucleotides matching TRBD1. V lost 4 bases and J lost 1; bases outside the gene matches: 4. This CDR3 comprises 14 residues. The germline V gene encodes CDR1 SGHDT and CDR2 YYEEEE. Looking up the rest from reference TRBV5-6 and TRBJ1-1 gives the full variable domain: DAGVTQSPTHLIKTRGQQVTLRCSPKSGHDTVSWYQQALGQGPQFIFQYYEEEERQRGNFPDRFSGHQFPNYSSELNVNALLLGDSALYLCASSRGQSNTEAFFGQGTRLTVV.